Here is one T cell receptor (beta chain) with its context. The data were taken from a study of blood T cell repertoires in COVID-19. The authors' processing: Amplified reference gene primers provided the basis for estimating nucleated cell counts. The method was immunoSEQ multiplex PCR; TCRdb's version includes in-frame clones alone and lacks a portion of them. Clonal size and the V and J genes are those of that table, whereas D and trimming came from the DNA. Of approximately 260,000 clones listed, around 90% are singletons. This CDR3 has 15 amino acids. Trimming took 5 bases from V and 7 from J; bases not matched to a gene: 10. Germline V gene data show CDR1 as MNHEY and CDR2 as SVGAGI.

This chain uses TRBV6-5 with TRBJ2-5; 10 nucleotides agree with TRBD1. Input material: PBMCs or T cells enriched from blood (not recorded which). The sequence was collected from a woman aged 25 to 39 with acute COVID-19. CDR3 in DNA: TGTGCCAGCAGTCTAAATTCCGGGACAGGGGTGACCCAGTACTTC. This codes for CASSLNSGTGVTQYF.